The 20 T cell receptor beta chains in this list originate from one sample, sequenced in a study of blood T cell repertoires in COVID-19. Generated by immunoSEQ multiplex PCR, the TCRdb table keeps only in-frame clones and is missing some. The sample lists 300,000 to 400,000 clones, around 87% occurring once. The specimen sequenced was peripheral blood. Every receptor here comes from a woman aged 55-70 years with COVID-19, enrolled during active disease.

This sequence joins TRBV16 and TRBJ1-2; D remains ambiguous. CDR3 length: 15 amino acids. Germline lookup yields CDR1 KGHSY and CDR2 FQNENV. Trimming took off 0 bases at V and 1 base at J, with 9 bases between the two ends. CDR3 nucleotide sequence: TGTGCCAGCAGCCAATCGGAGAGCTTTAACTATGGCTACACCTTC. Translation gives CASSQSESFNYGYTF. Full variable domain (remainder filled in from reference TRBV16 and TRBJ1-2): GEEVAQTPKHLVRGEGQKAKLYCAPIKGHSYVFWYQQVLKNEFKFLISFQNENVFDETGMPKERFSAKCLPNSPCSLEIQATKLEDSAVYFCASSQSESFNYGYTFGSGTRLTVV.

The genes are TRBV19 and TRBJ1-1; unclear D gene. CDR1 and CDR2 from the germline V gene are LNHDA and SQIVND (reference sequence). The V and J ends lost 6 bases and 1 base respectively, with 9 bases between them. The CDR3 loop spans 13 amino acids. CDR3 DNA sequence: TGTGCCAGTAGCCGACTGGGGAACACTGAAGCTTTCTTT. Protein: CASSRLGNTEAFF.

This sequence joins TRBV5-1 and TRBJ2-1, with D unresolved. The germline V gene has CDR1 SGHRS and CDR2 YFSETQ. The CDR3 spans 12 residues. Trimming stripped 0 bases from V and 6 bases from J, with 4 bases between. CDR3 coding DNA: TGCGCCAGCAGCTTGGTCCTCAATGAGCAGTTCTTC. The encoded protein is CASSLVLNEQFF.

CDR3 protein: CASSSARGAGETQYF. The CDR3 nucleotides are TGTGCCAGCAGCTCTGCCCGGGGGGCGGGAGAGACCCAGTACTTC. The rearrangement joins TRBV11-2 to TRBJ2-5, with D possibly being TRBD2 (7 bases). Trimming took off 4 bases at V and 4 bases at J, with 16 bases between the two ends. CDR3 length: 15 amino acids. CDR1 is SGHAT and CDR2 is FQNNGV in the germline V gene. The whole variable domain, filled in from reference TRBV11-2 and TRBJ2-5, reads EAGVAQSPRYKIIEKRQSVAFWCNPISGHATLYWYQQILGQGPKLLIQFQNNGVVDDSQLPKDRFSAERLKGVDSTLKIQPAKLEDSAVYLCASSSARGAGETQYFGPGTRLLVL.

V usage is TRBV2 and J usage is TRBJ1-5; possibly TRBD1 for D (5 bases). Trimming stripped 8 bases from V and 5 bases from J, with 10 bases between. The V gene's germline CDR1 is SNHLY and CDR2 FYNNEI. This CDR3 contains 12 residues. CDR3 sequence (DNA): TGTGCCAGCGAGGGAGGGGATCAGCCCCAGCATTTT. This sequence encodes CASEGGDQPQHF.

The chain combines TRBV27 with TRBJ2-7; a weak D match, TRBD2 (5 bases). Trimming left V 5 bases short and J 2 bases short, with 19 bases between. Germline V gene data show CDR1 as MNHEY and CDR2 as SMNVEV (reference sequence). The CDR3 sequence is 16 residues long. The CDR3 here is CASSPRRLPKTYEQYF. CDR3 nucleotide sequence: TGTGCCAGCAGTCCCCGAAGACTACCCAAGACCTACGAGCAGTACTTC.

This clone was recorded once. The CDR3 protein is CASSQDQGLAGAVQETQYF. DNA for the CDR3: TGTGCCAGCAGCCAAGATCAAGGCCTAGCGGGGGCCGTACAAGAGACCCAGTACTTC. The gene calls are TRBV3-1 (or the pseudogene TRBV3-2) and TRBJ2-5; 10 bases align to TRBD2. The germline CDR1 and CDR2 sequences are LGHDT and YNNKEL (reference sequence). There are 19 residues in the CDR3. Trimming at V came to 0 bases and at J to 2 bases, leaving 12 bases not matched to a gene.

The genes are TRBV28 and TRBJ2-2, with 7 bases aligning to TRBD1. The V gene end was trimmed by 6 bases and the J gene end by 8 bases; junction bases not matched to a gene: 3. This CDR3 is 12 amino acids long. CDR1 and CDR2 (germline): MDHEN, SYDVKM. Written as DNA, the CDR3 is TGTGCCAGCAGACAGGGGTCGGGGGAGCTGTTTTTT. Residues: CASRQGSGELFF. Full variable domain (outside the CDR3, taken from reference TRBV28 and TRBJ2-2): DVKVTQSSRYLVKRTGEKVFLECVQDMDHENMFWYRQDPGLGLRLIYFSYDVKMKEKGDIPEGYSVSREKKERFSLILESASTNQTSMYLCASRQGSGELFFGEGSRLTVL.

The chain combines TRBV29-1 with TRBJ1-1, with D hard to call. Germline CDR1 reads SQVTM; CDR2 reads ANQGSEA. This CDR3 region has 12 residues. Trimming took off 3 bases at V and 1 base at J, with 6 bases between the two ends. CDR3 amino acids: CSVDHGNTEAFF. Here the CDR3 DNA reads TGCAGCGTTGACCACGGGAACACTGAAGCTTTCTTT.

The chain employs TRBV18 and TRBJ1-2; 8 bases align to TRBD1. The length of the CDR3 is 14 residues. Germline-derived CDR1 and CDR2 are KGHSH and LQKENI. Trimming cost V 4 bases and J 3 bases; bases outside gene matches: 4. In nucleotides, the CDR3 is TGTGCCAGCTCACTTATGGACAGGGACTATGGCTACACCTTC. Protein sequence: CASSLMDRDYGYTF. Filled out from reference TRBV18 and TRBJ1-2, the complete variable domain reads NAGVMQNPRHLVRRRGQEARLRCSPMKGHSHVYWYRQLPEEGLKFMVYLQKENIIDESGMPKERFSAEFPKEGPSILRIQQVVRGDSAAYFCASSLMDRDYGYTFGSGTRLTVV.

This chain links TRBV7-2 with TRBJ2-5, with TRBD1 as a possible D gene (6 bases). This CDR3 is built from 15 residues. Germline CDR1 and CDR2: SGHTA and FQGNSA. Trimming removed 5 bases from V and 4 bases from J, with 17 bases in between. The CDR3 bases are TGTGCCAGCAGCCCCTACCCGACAGGTAGAGAGACCCAGTACTTC. This codes for CASSPYPTGRETQYF.

V gene TRBV19 combines with J gene TRBJ2-2; 7 bases map to TRBD1. This CDR3 has 16 residues. V lost 6 bases, J lost 0 bases, and 7 bases stayed unmatched. CDR1 LNHDA and CDR2 SQIVND come from the germline V gene (reference sequence). The CDR3 region has the DNA TGTGCCAGTAGGGGACAGCCACTCACGAACACCGGGGAGCTGTTTTTT. Its protein is CASRGQPLTNTGELFF.

V and J are TRBV3-1 (or the pseudogene TRBV3-2) and TRBJ1-1; D might be TRBD1 (5 bases). V gave up 7 bases and J gave up 9 bases, with 21 bases separating them. Per the germline V gene, CDR1 is LGHDT and CDR2 is YNNKEL (reference sequence). The CDR3 is made up of 14 amino acids. The CDR3 DNA follows: TGTGCCAGCACCAACCAATTAGGGGCCCGTAAAGCTTTCTTT. Its translation is CASTNQLGARKAFF.

The V call is TRBV19, the J call TRBJ1-1; D perhaps matches TRBD1 (6 bases). CDR3 size: 15 residues. Germline V gives CDR1 LNHDA, CDR2 SQIVND (reference sequence). V gave up 5 bases and J gave up 1 base, with 14 bases separating them. The CDR3 nucleotides are TGTGCCAGTAGTGCCCGCCCCAGGGGGAACACTGAAGCTTTCTTT. It encodes CASSARPRGNTEAFF.

CDR3 in amino acids: CASTRGGVQETQYF. The CDR3 DNA follows: TGTGCCAGCACCCGAGGGGGGGTACAAGAGACCCAGTACTTC. The chain is built from TRBV25-1 and TRBJ2-5; TRBD2 is a possible D gene (7 bases). Germline CDR1 and CDR2: MGHDK and SYGVNS. This CDR3 is built from 14 residues. Between the trimmed V and J ends, which lost 7 bases and 2 bases, there was a span of 14 bases.

V and J are TRBV6-1 and TRBJ1-1; D might be TRBD1 (6 bases). V was clipped by 3 bases and J by 1 base, with 12 bases between them. The germline gives CDR1 MNHNS, CDR2 SASEGT. The CDR3 spans 15 residues. This CDR3 is CASSETLTGNTEAFF. The CDR3 bases are TGTGCCAGCAGTGAGACCTTGACAGGGAACACTGAAGCTTTCTTT.

This chain uses TRBV28 with TRBJ1-5; 8 positions match TRBD1. The CDR3 runs to 15 residues. V lost 5 bases to trimming and J lost 6 bases; unmatched junction nucleotides: 9. Germline assignment: CDR1 MDHEN and CDR2 SYDVKM. The CDR3 nucleotides read TGTGCCAGCAGTCTCGGACAGGGCAGCGCTCAGCCCCAGCATTTT. As protein: CASSLGQGSAQPQHF.

The genes are TRBV3-1 (or the pseudogene TRBV3-2) and TRBJ2-3, with 9 bases aligning to TRBD2. Germline assignment: CDR1 LGHDT and CDR2 YNNKEL (reference sequence). V shed 6 bases, J shed 4 bases, and the junction held 5 bases outside the gene matches. The CDR3 spans 14 residues. This CDR3 reads CASSHSGGADTQYF. CDR3 DNA sequence: TGTGCCAGCAGTCATAGCGGGGGTGCAGATACGCAGTATTTT.

In this sample, this clone turned up a few times. The chain couples TRBV24-1 to TRBJ2-1; D call uncertain. There are 16 residues in the CDR3. The ends were cut back, 5 bases at V and 4 bases at J, with 17 bases in the middle. Germline V gene sequence: CDR1 KGHDR, CDR2 SFDVKD. CDR3 DNA: TGTGCCACCAGTGCTGATAACTACCCGCCGTACAATGAGCAGTTCTTC. Its protein is CATSADNYPPYNEQFF.

The chain's CDR3 is CATSDFKGQTSSNYGYTF. The CDR3 region has the DNA TGTGCCACCAGTGATTTCAAGGGACAGACCTCCTCTAACTATGGCTACACCTTC. V and J are TRBV24-1 and TRBJ1-2; 7 bases match TRBD1. Trimming cost V 1 base and J 0 bases; bases outside gene matches: 10. CDR1 is KGHDR, CDR2 SFDVKD, per germline. This CDR3 has 18 residues.